This T cell receptor beta chain was retrieved from a study of cytomegalovirus exposure and HLA in healthy donors. Study results and caveats: In a later analysis, TCR association rates varied by HLA locus: DRB1 most, HLA-C fewest. Donors belonging to an Asian-associated ancestry cluster reportedly showed fewer N-insertions in productive TCRs than the approximately 670-donor mean, according to what a later analysis found.

With respect to this clone: Its specificity is unknown.

The PCR employed 60 Vbeta primers together with 13 Jbeta primers. TCRdb's copy holds only in-frame clones and misses some; the assay was immunoSEQ multiplex PCR. Of a few hundred thousand clones listed, about 85% are singletons. Sequenced material: PBMCs. This TCR came from a woman aged 45-65 years in good health and CMV-seropositive.

CDR3 sequence reads: CASSSPDRGSYEQYF. CDR3 sequence (DNA): TGTGCCAGCAGCTCACCCGACAGGGGCAGCTACGAGCAGTACTTC. The chain carries TRBV7-8 and TRBJ2-7, with 8 bases that match TRBD1. This CDR3 is built from 15 residues. CDR1 SGHVS and CDR2 FQNEAQ come from the germline V gene. The V segment lost 4 bases and the J segment 3 bases; nucleotides outside the gene matches: 8.